This section outlines one T cell receptor (beta chain) sequence together with its context. CDR3 length: 15 amino acids. V shed 3 bases and J shed 4 bases, with 15 bases lying between them. From germline, CDR1 is LNHDA and CDR2 SQIVND (reference sequence). The data stem from a study of T cell changes during pregnancy in multiple sclerosis. Libraries were prepared by immunoSEQ multiplex PCR; TCRdb keeps only in-frame clonotypes and omits some of them. The sample consists of 40,000 to 50,000 clones, about 90% of them appearing once. This chain uses TRBV19 with TRBJ1-1, with D maybe TRBD1 (5 bases). This TCR came from a female donor with multiple sclerosis, enrolled in a pregnancy study. Material: CD8+ T cells from peripheral blood mononuclear cells, obtained after pregnancy. The chain's CDR3 is CASSIMPTASTEAFF. The CDR3, as DNA: TGTGCCAGTAGTATTATGCCGACAGCTTCCACTGAAGCTTTCTTT.